The 21 T cell receptor beta chains below were found in one sample sequenced in a study of identical twins. In TCRdb, the 5' RACE reads were re-called with MiXCR into one record per CDR3 protein. Of fewer than 350,000 distinct CDR3 sequences detected, approximately 8% appear once; the ten largest clones hold less than 2.5%. This sample also appeared in a second study, on yellow fever vaccine responses in identical twins.

The specimen was memory (CD45RO+) T cells sorted from blood. These receptors all come from a woman between 18 and 30 years old in good health.

The J gene is TRBJ2-2, the V gene TRBV2; 9 bases agree with TRBD2. CDR3 length equals 17 residues. With 4 bases clipped from V and 5 bases from J, the junction kept 11 bases outside the gene matches. CDR1 and CDR2 (germline): SNHLY, FYNNEI. CDR3: CASSGYGSGRVTGELFF. The DNA for the CDR3 is TGTGCCAGCAGTGGGTACGGTAGCGGGAGAGTAACCGGGGAGCTGTTTTTT.

This clonotype was counted ten times or more. This sequence joins TRBV5-1 and TRBJ2-3; D is unclear. Germline CDR1 is SGHRS and CDR2 is YFSETQ. V gave up 4 bases and J gave up 0 bases, with 6 bases separating them. This CDR3 comprises 13 residues. DNA for the CDR3: TGCGCCAGCAGCCGAGACAGCACAGATACGCAGTATTTT. Its protein is CASSRDSTDTQYF.

This clonotype was seen repeatedly, ten times or more. V is TRBV28 and J is TRBJ2-7; the match to TRBD2 covers 9 bases. The CDR3 is made up of 15 amino acids. V was pared by 3 bases and J by 6 bases, with 9 bases of the junction left unmatched. Germline V gene data show CDR1 as MDHEN and CDR2 as SYDVKM. This CDR3 reads CASSLGGGGAFEQYV. The CDR3 region has the DNA TGTGCCAGCAGTTTGGGTGGCGGGGGGGCCTTCGAGCAGTACGTC.

This sequence joins TRBV2 and TRBJ2-3; 7 nucleotides agree with TRBD2. Trimming cost V 6 bases and J 5 bases; bases outside gene matches: 8. Germline CDR1 reads SNHLY; CDR2 reads FYNNEI. The CDR3 runs to 14 residues. In DNA form, the CDR3 reads TGTGCCAGCAGGCAAAGGTGGGAGGGAGATACGCAGTATTTT. It yields the protein CASRQRWEGDTQYF.

V is TRBV3-1 and J is TRBJ2-5; TRBD1 is a possible D gene (6 bases). The CDR3 runs to 16 residues. Germline values: CDR1 LGHDT, CDR2 YNNKEL (reference sequence). Trimming cost V 4 bases and J 4 bases, with 19 bases left between them. The CDR3 here is CASSLKEQGFRETQYF. CDR3 DNA sequence: TGTGCCAGCAGCCTTAAGGAGCAGGGGTTTCGAGAGACCCAGTACTTC.

This clonotype was observed many times. The genes are TRBV2 and TRBJ2-3; 8 nucleotides align to TRBD2. There are 15 residues in the CDR3. CDR1 is SNHLY and CDR2 is FYNNEI in the germline V gene. V was pared by 6 bases and J by 4 bases, with 9 bases of the junction left unmatched. As DNA, the CDR3 is TGTGCCAGCAGCAGTAGCGGGGTCAAATCAGATACGCAGTATTTT. Its protein product is CASSSSGVKSDTQYF.

The V gene is TRBV4-1, the J gene TRBJ2-1; 13 nucleotides match TRBD2. The J segment lost 13 bases and the V segment lost 1 base, leaving 1 base of the junction unmatched. CDR1 is MGHRA and CDR2 is YSYEKL in the germline V gene. This CDR3 has 13 amino acids. This CDR3 reads CASSQGLAGGQFF. The CDR3 coding sequence is TGCGCCAGCAGCCAAGGACTAGCGGGAGGTCAGTTCTTC.

This clonotype was counted many times. This CDR3 reads CASSPQGGDTEAFF. The CDR3 DNA reads TGCGCCAGCAGCCCACAGGGGGGTGACACTGAAGCTTTCTTT. This chain connects TRBV5-1 to TRBJ1-1; 8 bases line up with TRBD1. CDR1 and CDR2 from the germline V gene are SGHRS and YFSETQ. The CDR3 covers 14 residues. With V trimmed by 4 bases and J by 3 bases, 5 bases remained unmatched.

This clonotype was counted only a few times. The chain links TRBV7-9 to TRBJ1-1; 8 bases fit TRBD1. The germline V gene has CDR1 SEHNR and CDR2 FQNEAQ (reference sequence). CDR3 length: 14 amino acids. V trimming: 1 base; J trimming: 4 bases; junction bases outside the gene matches: 2. Here the CDR3 reads CASSLVTGGTEAFF. The CDR3 nucleotides read TGTGCCAGCAGCTTAGTTACAGGGGGCACTGAAGCTTTCTTT.

This clonotype was seen at least ten times. The chain employs TRBV5-1 and TRBJ2-3; 8 bases agree with TRBD2. CDR3 length: 16 amino acids. V gave up 1 base and J gave up 4 bases; unmatched junction bases: 8. Germline lookup yields CDR1 SGHRS and CDR2 YFSETQ. CDR3: CASSLLAGGLADTQYF. The CDR3 DNA reads as TGCGCCAGCAGCTTGCTGGCGGGAGGATTGGCAGATACGCAGTATTTT.

This clonotype was found many times. The chain employs TRBV11-2 and TRBJ2-7; perhaps TRBD2 as D (5 bases). V lost 5 bases to trimming and J lost 10 bases, with 18 bases between them. Looked up from germline, CDR1 is SGHAT and CDR2 is FQNNGV. The CDR3 has 13 amino acids. Here the CDR3 reads CASSPSGLGVQYF. CDR3 sequence (DNA): TGTGCCAGCAGCCCAAGCGGTCTTGGAGTCCAGTACTTC.

The sample holds many counts of this clonotype. The V and J genes are TRBV7-8 and TRBJ1-1, with D unresolved. In germline, CDR1 is SGHVS, CDR2 FQNEAQ. This CDR3 comprises 17 residues. The V and J ends lost 0 bases and 0 bases respectively, with 14 bases between them. The CDR3 loop is CASSLAIGSELNTEAFF. CDR3 coding DNA: TGTGCCAGCAGCTTAGCGATAGGATCGGAGTTGAACACTGAAGCTTTCTTT.

This clonotype has a count of ten or more. V usage is TRBV5-1 and J usage is TRBJ2-7; 10 positions match TRBD2. With V trimmed by 3 bases and J by 7 bases, 10 bases remained unmatched. This CDR3 has 15 residues. From germline, CDR1 is SGHRS and CDR2 YFSETQ. Written as DNA, the CDR3 is TGCGCCAGCAGCTCGGGGGAGCTAGCGGGAGTTGAGCAGTACTTC. Its translation: CASSSGELAGVEQYF.

This clonotype was counted many times. The chain uses TRBV6-1 and TRBJ2-5, with 13 bases matching TRBD2. After removal of 5 bases from V and 2 bases from J, the junction contained 8 bases not matched to a gene. The CDR3 is made up of 17 amino acids. Germline V gene lookup returns CDR1 MNHNS and CDR2 SASEGT. CDR3 sequence (DNA): TGTGCCAGCAGTCCAGGGACTAGCGGGATTCTTCAAGAGACCCAGTACTTC. Its protein is CASSPGTSGILQETQYF.

The chain links TRBV6-4 to TRBJ2-2; D remains ambiguous. V was trimmed by 3 bases and J by 1 base, leaving 9 bases between them. In germline, CDR1 is MRHNA, CDR2 SNTAGT. The CDR3 sequence is 15 residues long. CDR3 amino acids: CASSELAGNTGELFF. In nucleotides, the CDR3 is TGTGCCAGCAGTGAACTCGCCGGGAACACCGGGGAGCTGTTTTTT.

This clonotype was recorded many times. This chain uses TRBV20-1 with TRBJ2-7, with TRBD2 as a possible D gene (5 bases). Deletions cut 1 base from V and 0 bases from J, with 16 bases between. The CDR3 has 16 residues. In germline, CDR1 is DFQATT, CDR2 SNEGSKA (reference sequence). The CDR3 is CSARGLAGRSSYEQYF. The CDR3 region has the DNA TGCAGTGCTAGAGGCCTAGCAGGCCGGAGCTCCTACGAGCAGTACTTC.

In its sample, this clonotype was seen a few times. The CDR3 loop is CASSWTSPNTGELFF. In nucleotides, the CDR3 is TGTGCCAGCAGCTGGACTAGCCCGAACACCGGGGAGCTGTTTTTT. The chain carries TRBV12-3 or TRBV12-4 and TRBJ2-2, with 8 bases lining up with TRBD2. The CDR3 consists of 15 residues. J lost 0 bases, V lost 6 bases, and 3 bases had no gene match.

There are many counts of this clonotype. The chain carries TRBV6-1 and TRBJ2-5; D remains ambiguous. CDR3 length: 13 amino acids. Trimming took off 6 bases at V and 5 bases at J, with 13 bases between the two ends. Looked up from germline, CDR1 is MNHNS and CDR2 is SASEGT. CDR3 protein: CASRRLDRETQYF. The CDR3 nucleotides are TGTGCCAGCAGACGACTGGACCGGGAGACCCAGTACTTC.

This clonotype was detected ten times or more. This chain links TRBV29-1 with TRBJ2-1, with 8 bases aligning to TRBD2. The junction had 19 bases not matched to a gene; V was cut back by 6 bases and J by 9 bases. CDR1 is SQVTM and CDR2 is ANQGSEA in the germline V gene. CDR3 length: 16 residues. CDR3 protein: CSVPPPSGSGRSEQFF. The CDR3 DNA is TGCAGCGTGCCCCCCCCCAGCGGGAGCGGTCGTAGTGAGCAGTTCTTC.

This clonotype was observed a handful of times. The chain uses TRBV3-1 and TRBJ1-1; D ambiguous. Germline-derived CDR1 and CDR2 are LGHDT and YNNKEL (reference sequence). This CDR3 has 14 amino acids. V lost 0 bases and J 5 bases, leaving 10 bases between the germline ends. CDR3 sequence (DNA): TGTGCCAGCAGCCAAGACCCGGGATGGACTGAAGCTTTCTTT. Translated, it gives CASSQDPGWTEAFF.

This clonotype was detected only a few times. The chain carries TRBV6-1 and TRBJ2-3; D unresolved. CDR1 is MNHNS, CDR2 SASEGT, per germline. CDR3 size: 14 residues. Between the trimmed V and J ends, which lost 6 bases and 0 bases, there was a span of 10 bases. CDR3 sequence: CASRSEPSTDTQYF. CDR3 DNA: TGTGCCAGCAGATCCGAACCTAGCACAGATACGCAGTATTTT.